What follows is one TCR beta chain and its context. Repertoires were generated with immunoSEQ multiplex PCR, while TCRdb's copy carries only in-frame clones and drops some. Here the sample spans approximately 210,000 clones, almost 90% being singletons. These data belong to a study of cytomegalovirus exposure and HLA in healthy donors. About the research overall: The same platform as the 666 first-cohort repertoires was used for the 95 to 150 validation repertoires, a later analysis reported.

The V end was cut by 4 bases, the J end by 0 bases, with 16 bases between. The germline CDR1 and CDR2 sequences are LGHNA and YNFKEQ. The length of the CDR3 is 17 residues. Sequencing was done on a sample of PBMCs. The J gene is TRBJ2-1, the V gene TRBV4-2, with D possibly being TRBD2 (6 bases). This sequence was found in a woman in her late teens or twenties in good health and CMV-seronegative. CDR3 region: CASSPPDGTHSYNEQFF. DNA for the CDR3: TGTGCCAGCAGCCCGCCGGACGGGACTCACTCCTACAATGAGCAGTTCTTC.